The rows below give T cell receptor beta chains drawn from one sample of a study of cytomegalovirus exposure and HLA in healthy donors. Profiling relied on immunoSEQ multiplex PCR, and the TCRdb table lists in-frame clones only, not all of them. Among 130,000 or so clones listed, roughly 86% were seen once. Sequencing was done on a sample of PBMCs. These receptors were obtained from a man aged 18 to 29 in good health and CMV-seropositive. Each CDR3 is given with its conserved first and last residue. A D gene is named only where the DNA matches it firmly. Only part of the rows carry a size: once, few, many, or a class if the clone is expanded.

D gene: NA
J gene: TRBJ2-5
V gene: TRBV5-1
clone size: NA
CDR3 protein: CASSLADSEETQYF
CDR3 DNA: TGCGCCAGCAGCTTGGCTGACTCAGAAGAGACCCAGTACTTC

D gene: NA
J gene: TRBJ2-5
V gene: TRBV15
clone size: NA
CDR3 protein: CATGQYQETQYF
CDR3 DNA: TGTGCCACCGGCCAGTACCAAGAGACCCAGTACTTC

D gene: TRBD1
J gene: TRBJ2-1
V gene: TRBV2
clone size: NA
CDR3 protein: CASTEGTGLYNEQFF
CDR3 DNA: TGTGCCAGCACCGAAGGGACAGGACTTTACAATGAGCAGTTCTTC

D gene: NA
J gene: TRBJ1-2
V gene: TRBV7-8
clone size: NA
CDR3 protein: CASSLAGEVGYTF
CDR3 DNA: TGTGCCAGCAGCTTAGCAGGGGAGGTCGGCTACACCTTC

D gene: NA
J gene: TRBJ2-7
V gene: TRBV18
clone size: NA
CDR3 protein: CASSPDTNPYEQYF
CDR3 DNA: TGTGCCAGCTCACCGGACACCAATCCCTACGAGCAGTACTTC

D gene: TRBD1
J gene: TRBJ2-6
V gene: TRBV28
clone size: NA
CDR3 protein: CASSLSGPLTGLRTGANVLTF
CDR3 DNA: TGTGCCAGCAGTTTATCCGGGCCGTTGACAGGGCTGCGTACTGGGGCCAACGTCCTGACTTTC

D gene: NA
J gene: TRBJ2-7
V gene: TRBV4-1
clone size: few
CDR3 protein: CASSQNAVQYF
CDR3 DNA: TGCGCCAGCAGCCAAAACGCGGTCCAGTACTTC

D gene: TRBD1
J gene: TRBJ2-2
V gene: TRBV6-5
clone size: NA
CDR3 protein: CASTGGVNTGELFF
CDR3 DNA: TGTGCCAGCACAGGGGGCGTGAACACCGGGGAGCTGTTTTTT

D gene: NA
J gene: TRBJ1-1
V gene: TRBV10-1
clone size: few
CDR3 protein: CASSESGRTLAFF
CDR3 DNA: TGCGCCAGCAGTGAGTCTGGCCGTACGTTGGCTTTCTTT

D gene: TRBD1
J gene: TRBJ1-1
V gene: TRBV7-9
clone size: NA
CDR3 protein: CASSARDRWNTEAFF
CDR3 DNA: TGTGCCAGCAGCGCCCGGGACAGGTGGAACACTGAAGCTTTCTTT

D gene: TRBD2
J gene: TRBJ2-7
V gene: TRBV15
clone size: NA
CDR3 protein: CATSTSGTSGEQYF
CDR3 DNA: TGTGCCACCAGCACCTCCGGGACTAGCGGTGAGCAGTACTTC

D gene: NA
J gene: TRBJ2-7
V gene: TRBV4-2
clone size: NA
CDR3 protein: CASSQGSDSSEQYF
CDR3 DNA: TGTGCCAGCAGCCAAGGCTCCGACAGTTCCGAGCAGTACTTC

D gene: NA
J gene: TRBJ2-3
V gene: TRBV30
clone size: NA
CDR3 protein: CAWSPGGGGTDTQYF
CDR3 DNA: TGTGCCTGGAGCCCTGGGGGGGGCGGCACAGATACGCAGTATTTT

D gene: TRBD1
J gene: TRBJ1-5
V gene: TRBV28
clone size: NA
CDR3 protein: CASSLTGTGGNQPQHF
CDR3 DNA: TGTGCCAGCAGTTTAACCGGGACAGGGGGGAATCAGCCCCAGCATTTT

D gene: TRBD1
J gene: TRBJ1-2
V gene: TRBV5-1
clone size: NA
CDR3 protein: CASSFQQGAGYGYTF
CDR3 DNA: TGCGCCAGCAGCTTCCAACAGGGGGCGGGCTATGGCTACACCTTC

D gene: TRBD1
J gene: TRBJ1-1
V gene: TRBV18
clone size: once
CDR3 protein: CASSPQGQGGLNTEAFF
CDR3 DNA: TGTGCCAGCTCACCACAGGGACAGGGTGGCCTGAACACTGAAGCTTTCTTT

D gene: NA
J gene: TRBJ1-1
V gene: TRBV12-5
clone size: NA
CDR3 protein: CASGLSRGNTEAFF
CDR3 DNA: TGTGCTAGTGGTTTGAGCAGGGGGAACACTGAAGCTTTCTTT

D gene: NA
J gene: TRBJ2-2
V gene: TRBV6-1
clone size: NA
CDR3 protein: CASSETERVTGELFF
CDR3 DNA: TGTGCCAGCAGTGAAACAGAGAGGGTCACCGGGGAGCTGTTTTTT

D gene: NA
J gene: TRBJ2-7
V gene: TRBV5-5
clone size: NA
CDR3 protein: CASSLGFYDEQYF
CDR3 DNA: TGTGCCAGCAGCTTGGGTTTCTACGACGAGCAGTACTTC

D gene: NA
J gene: TRBJ2-6
V gene: TRBV6-1
clone size: NA
CDR3 protein: CASKSHGSGANVLTF
CDR3 DNA: TGTGCCAGCAAGTCACATGGCTCTGGGGCCAACGTCCTGACTTTC

D gene: TRBD2
J gene: TRBJ2-2
V gene: TRBV7-9
clone size: NA
CDR3 protein: CASSISSGINTGELFF
CDR3 DNA: TGTGCCAGCAGCATCTCTAGCGGGATTAACACCGGGGAGCTGTTTTTT

D gene: NA
J gene: TRBJ2-4
V gene: TRBV19
clone size: few
CDR3 protein: CASSVDSLAKNIQYF
CDR3 DNA: TGTGCCAGTAGCGTGGACAGCTTAGCCAAAAACATTCAGTACTTC

D gene: NA
J gene: TRBJ2-3
V gene: TRBV10-1
clone size: few
CDR3 protein: CASSAYRDTQYF
CDR3 DNA: TGCGCCAGCAGTGCTTACAGGGATACGCAGTATTTT

D gene: NA
J gene: TRBJ1-1
V gene: TRBV10-1
clone size: NA
CDR3 protein: CASKGVTEAFF
CDR3 DNA: TGCGCCAGCAAGGGGGTCACTGAAGCTTTCTTT

D gene: TRBD2
J gene: TRBJ2-3
V gene: TRBV7-2
clone size: NA
CDR3 protein: CASSLAAVGSSGNLDTQYF
CDR3 DNA: TGTGCCAGCAGCTTAGCTGCGGTGGGGTCAAGCGGGAATTTGGATACGCAGTATTTT

D gene: NA
J gene: TRBJ1-2
V gene: TRBV6-5
clone size: NA
CDR3 protein: CASSLRHPPIGYTF
CDR3 DNA: TGTGCCAGCAGCCTCCGACACCCACCAATTGGCTACACCTTC

D gene: NA
J gene: TRBJ2-7
V gene: TRBV27
clone size: NA
CDR3 protein: CASSFGGSFYEQYF
CDR3 DNA: TGTGCCAGCAGTTTCGGCGGGTCTTTCTACGAGCAGTACTTC

D gene: TRBD1
J gene: TRBJ2-7
V gene: TRBV28
clone size: NA
CDR3 protein: CASSLWGTGVTDEQYF
CDR3 DNA: TGTGCCAGCAGTTTATGGGGGACAGGGGTAACGGACGAGCAGTACTTC

D gene: TRBD2
J gene: TRBJ2-7
V gene: TRBV5-6
clone size: NA
CDR3 protein: CASSLWGGMNYEQYF
CDR3 DNA: TGTGCCAGCAGCTTGTGGGGGGGGATGAACTACGAGCAGTACTTC

D gene: TRBD2
J gene: TRBJ2-1
V gene: TRBV5-4
clone size: NA
CDR3 protein: CASAGGGSRSWGEQFF
CDR3 DNA: TGTGCCAGCGCCGGTGGCGGGAGCCGAAGTTGGGGGGAGCAGTTCTTC

D gene: NA
J gene: TRBJ1-5
V gene: TRBV4-1
clone size: NA
CDR3 protein: CASSQDQGLHQPQHF
CDR3 DNA: TGCGCCAGCAGCCAAGACCAGGGGTTGCATCAGCCCCAGCATTTT

D gene: NA
J gene: TRBJ2-7
V gene: TRBV5-6
clone size: NA
CDR3 protein: CASSSTSYEQYF
CDR3 DNA: TGTGCCAGCAGCTCGACTAGCTACGAGCAGTACTTC

D gene: TRBD2
J gene: TRBJ2-2
V gene: TRBV5-1
clone size: NA
CDR3 protein: CASSYGGDAGELFF
CDR3 DNA: TGCGCCAGCAGCTACGGGGGGGACGCCGGGGAGCTGTTTTTT

D gene: NA
J gene: TRBJ1-1
V gene: TRBV5-1
clone size: NA
CDR3 protein: CASSWGHSNTEAFF
CDR3 DNA: TGCGCCAGCAGCTGGGGACACTCGAACACTGAAGCTTTCTTT

D gene: TRBD1
J gene: TRBJ2-7
V gene: TRBV10-1
clone size: NA
CDR3 protein: CASRTGTENYEQYF
CDR3 DNA: TGCGCCAGCAGAACCGGGACAGAGAACTACGAGCAGTACTTC

D gene: NA
J gene: TRBJ2-3
V gene: TRBV9
clone size: NA
CDR3 protein: CASSVGLARDTQYF
CDR3 DNA: TGTGCCAGCAGCGTAGGGCTAGCCAGGGATACGCAGTATTTT

D gene: NA
J gene: TRBJ1-4
V gene: TRBV27
clone size: NA
CDR3 protein: CASRNIWAGEKLFF
CDR3 DNA: TGTGCCAGCAGAAACATCTGGGCGGGTGAAAAACTGTTTTTT

D gene: NA
J gene: TRBJ1-1
V gene: TRBV20-1
clone size: once
CDR3 protein: CSALGTTAFF
CDR3 DNA: TGCAGTGCCTTAGGGACAACAGCTTTCTTT

D gene: NA
J gene: TRBJ1-2
V gene: TRBV4-2
clone size: once
CDR3 protein: CASSQEGDTFYGYTF
CDR3 DNA: TGTGCCAGCAGCCAAGAGGGAGACACCTTCTATGGCTACACCTTC

D gene: NA
J gene: TRBJ1-1
V gene: TRBV27
clone size: NA
CDR3 protein: CASSLFPGRTEAFF
CDR3 DNA: TGTGCCAGCAGTTTATTTCCAGGTCGCACTGAAGCTTTCTTT